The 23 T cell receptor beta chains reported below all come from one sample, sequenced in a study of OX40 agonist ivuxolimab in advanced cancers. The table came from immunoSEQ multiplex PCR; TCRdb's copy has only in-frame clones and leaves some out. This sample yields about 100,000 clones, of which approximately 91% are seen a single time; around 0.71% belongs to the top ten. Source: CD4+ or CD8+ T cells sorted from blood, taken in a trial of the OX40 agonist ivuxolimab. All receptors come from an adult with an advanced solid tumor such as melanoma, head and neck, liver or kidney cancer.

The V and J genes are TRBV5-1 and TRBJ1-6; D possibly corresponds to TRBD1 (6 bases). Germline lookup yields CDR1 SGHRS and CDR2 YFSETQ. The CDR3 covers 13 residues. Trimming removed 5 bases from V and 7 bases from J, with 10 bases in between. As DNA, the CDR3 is TGCGCCAGCAGTGGGGGGGGCAATTCACCCCTCCACTTT. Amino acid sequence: CASSGGGNSPLHF.

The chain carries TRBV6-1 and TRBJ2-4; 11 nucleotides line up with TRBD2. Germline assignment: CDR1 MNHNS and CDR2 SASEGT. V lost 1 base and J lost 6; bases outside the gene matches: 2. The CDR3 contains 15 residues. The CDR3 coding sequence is TGTGCCAGCAGTGAAGTAGCGGGAGGGCCAAACATTCAGTACTTC. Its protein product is CASSEVAGGPNIQYF.

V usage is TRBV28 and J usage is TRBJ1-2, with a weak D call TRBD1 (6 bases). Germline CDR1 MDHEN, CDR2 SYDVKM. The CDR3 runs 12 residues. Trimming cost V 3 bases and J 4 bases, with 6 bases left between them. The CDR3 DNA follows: TGTGCCAGCAGTTTGACAGGCTATGGCTACACCTTC. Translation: CASSLTGYGYTF.

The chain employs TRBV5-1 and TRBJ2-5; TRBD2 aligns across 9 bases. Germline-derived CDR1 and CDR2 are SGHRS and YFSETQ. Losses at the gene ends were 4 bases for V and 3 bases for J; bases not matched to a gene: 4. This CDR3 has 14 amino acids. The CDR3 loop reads CASSPGTSKETQYF. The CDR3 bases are TGCGCCAGCAGCCCCGGGACTAGCAAAGAGACCCAGTACTTC.

The CDR3 region has the DNA TGTGCCAGCAGCCTCAACCTCAGGAACACTGAAGCTTTCTTT. Translating it yields CASSLNLRNTEAFF. The V and J genes are TRBV14 and TRBJ1-1; D not certain. Germline V CDR1 and CDR2: SGHDN, FVKESK. This CDR3 spans 14 amino acids. V lost 4 bases and J 1 base, leaving 10 bases between the germline ends.

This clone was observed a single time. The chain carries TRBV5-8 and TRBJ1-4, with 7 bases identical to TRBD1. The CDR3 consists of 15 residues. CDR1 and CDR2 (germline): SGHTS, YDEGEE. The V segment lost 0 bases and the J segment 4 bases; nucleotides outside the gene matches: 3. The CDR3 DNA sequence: TGTGCCAGCAGCTTGGGACAGGGAGATAATGAAAAACTGTTTTTT. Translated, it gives CASSLGQGDNEKLFF.

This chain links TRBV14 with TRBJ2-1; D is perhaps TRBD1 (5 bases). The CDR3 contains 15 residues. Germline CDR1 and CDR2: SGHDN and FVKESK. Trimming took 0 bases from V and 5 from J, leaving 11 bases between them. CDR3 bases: TGTGCCAGCAGCCAAGATTACCACAGGAACAATGAGCAGTTCTTC. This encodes CASSQDYHRNNEQFF.

CDR3 loop: CASTLIGGPTGELFF. CDR3 sequence (DNA): TGTGCCAGCACCCTTATCGGGGGTCCCACCGGGGAGCTGTTTTTT. The rearrangement joins TRBV28 to TRBJ2-2; a possible D gene is TRBD2 (6 bases). Trimming stripped 7 bases from V and 4 bases from J, with 16 bases between. Germline V gene lookup returns CDR1 MDHEN and CDR2 SYDVKM. This CDR3 region has 15 residues.

This CDR3 reads CSASSGEQYF. CDR3 sequence (DNA): TGCAGTGCTAGTAGTGGCGAGCAGTACTTC. The rearrangement links TRBV20-1 to TRBJ2-5, with D unclear. The assigned J gene may be wrong: the sequence end matches TRBJ2-7 better. The germline gives CDR1 DFQATT, CDR2 SNEGSKA (reference sequence). This CDR3 has 10 amino acids.

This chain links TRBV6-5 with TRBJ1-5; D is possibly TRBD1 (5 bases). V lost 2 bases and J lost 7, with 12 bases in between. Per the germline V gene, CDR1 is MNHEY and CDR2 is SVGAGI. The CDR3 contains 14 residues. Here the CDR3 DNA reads TGTGCCAGCAGTTACGGGCGGGGGAGCCAGCCCCAGCATTTT. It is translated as CASSYGRGSQPQHF.

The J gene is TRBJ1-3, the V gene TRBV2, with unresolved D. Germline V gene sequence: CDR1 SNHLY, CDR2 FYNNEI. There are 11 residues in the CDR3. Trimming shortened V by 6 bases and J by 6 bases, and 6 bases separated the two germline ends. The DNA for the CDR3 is TGTGCCAGCAGGGGAGAAAACACCATATATTTT. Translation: CASRGENTIYF.

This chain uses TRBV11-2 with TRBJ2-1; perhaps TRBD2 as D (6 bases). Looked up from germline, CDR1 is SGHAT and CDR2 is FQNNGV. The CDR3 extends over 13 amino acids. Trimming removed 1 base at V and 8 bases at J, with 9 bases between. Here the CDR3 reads CASSLGTSHEQFF. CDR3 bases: TGTGCCAGCAGCTTAGGAACTAGCCATGAGCAGTTCTTC.

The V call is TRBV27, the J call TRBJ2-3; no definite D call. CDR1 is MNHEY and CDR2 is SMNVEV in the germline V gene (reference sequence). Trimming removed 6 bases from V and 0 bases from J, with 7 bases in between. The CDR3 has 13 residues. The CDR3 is CASRLTSTDTQYF. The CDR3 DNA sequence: TGTGCCAGCAGACTGACTAGCACAGATACGCAGTATTTT.

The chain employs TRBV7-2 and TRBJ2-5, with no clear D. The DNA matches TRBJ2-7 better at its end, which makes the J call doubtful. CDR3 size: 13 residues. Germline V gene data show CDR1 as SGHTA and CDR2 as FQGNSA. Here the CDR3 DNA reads TGTGCCAGCAGCTTAGGGCGGTTGTACGAGCAGTACTTC. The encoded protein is CASSLGRLYEQYF.

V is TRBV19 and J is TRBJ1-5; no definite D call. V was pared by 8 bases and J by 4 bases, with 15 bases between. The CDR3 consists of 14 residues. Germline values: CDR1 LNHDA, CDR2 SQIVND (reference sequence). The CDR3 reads CASHQYLGNQPQHF. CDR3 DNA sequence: TGTGCCAGTCACCAGTACTTGGGGAATCAGCCCCAGCATTTT.

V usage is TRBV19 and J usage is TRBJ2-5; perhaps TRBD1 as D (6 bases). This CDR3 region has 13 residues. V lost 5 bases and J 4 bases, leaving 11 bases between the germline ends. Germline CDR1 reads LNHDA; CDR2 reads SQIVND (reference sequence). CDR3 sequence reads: CASSLQGTETQYF. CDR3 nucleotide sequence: TGTGCCAGTAGTCTGCAGGGGACAGAGACCCAGTACTTC.

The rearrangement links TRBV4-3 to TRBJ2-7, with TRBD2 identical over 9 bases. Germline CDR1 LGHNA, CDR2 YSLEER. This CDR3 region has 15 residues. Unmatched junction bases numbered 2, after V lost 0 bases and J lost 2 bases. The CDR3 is CASSQEAGGPYEQYF. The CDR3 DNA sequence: TGCGCCAGCAGCCAAGAGGCGGGGGGGCCCTACGAGCAGTACTTC.

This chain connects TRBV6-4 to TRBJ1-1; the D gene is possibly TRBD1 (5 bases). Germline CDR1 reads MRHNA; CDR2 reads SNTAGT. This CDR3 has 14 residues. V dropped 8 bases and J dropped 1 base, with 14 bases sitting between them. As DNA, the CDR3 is TGTGCCAGCCGACGGGACGGGGAGAACACTGAAGCTTTCTTT. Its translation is CASRRDGENTEAFF.

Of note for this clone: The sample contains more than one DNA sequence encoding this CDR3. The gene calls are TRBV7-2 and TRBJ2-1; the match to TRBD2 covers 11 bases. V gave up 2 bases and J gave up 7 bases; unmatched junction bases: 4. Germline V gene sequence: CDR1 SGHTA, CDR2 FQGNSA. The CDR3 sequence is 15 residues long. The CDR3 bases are TGTGCCAGCAGCTTACATAGCGGGGGGGTTAATGAGCAGTTCTTC. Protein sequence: CASSLHSGGVNEQFF.

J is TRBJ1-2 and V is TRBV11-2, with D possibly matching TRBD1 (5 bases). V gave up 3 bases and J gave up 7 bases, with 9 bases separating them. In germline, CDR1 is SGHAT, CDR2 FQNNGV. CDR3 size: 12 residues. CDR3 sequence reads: CASSFQGGGYTF. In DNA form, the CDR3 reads TGTGCCAGCAGCTTCCAGGGAGGTGGCTACACCTTC.

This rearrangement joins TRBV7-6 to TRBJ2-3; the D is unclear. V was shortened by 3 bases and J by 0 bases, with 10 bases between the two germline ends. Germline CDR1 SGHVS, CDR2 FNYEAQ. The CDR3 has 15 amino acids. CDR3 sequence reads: CASSLAEASTDTQYF. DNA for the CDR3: TGTGCCAGCAGCTTGGCTGAAGCTAGCACAGATACGCAGTATTTT.

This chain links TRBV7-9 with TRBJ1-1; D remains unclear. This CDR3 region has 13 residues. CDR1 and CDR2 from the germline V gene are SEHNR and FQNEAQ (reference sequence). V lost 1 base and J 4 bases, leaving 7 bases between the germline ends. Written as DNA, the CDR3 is TGTGCCAGCAGCTTAGTACAAAGCACTGAAGCTTTCTTT. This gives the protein CASSLVQSTEAFF.

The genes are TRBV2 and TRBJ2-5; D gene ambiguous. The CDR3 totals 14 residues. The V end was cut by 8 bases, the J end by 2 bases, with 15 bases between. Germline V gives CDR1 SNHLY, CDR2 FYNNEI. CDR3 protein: CASGVGGKQETQYF. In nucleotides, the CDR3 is TGTGCCAGCGGGGTAGGTGGGAAGCAAGAGACCCAGTACTTC.